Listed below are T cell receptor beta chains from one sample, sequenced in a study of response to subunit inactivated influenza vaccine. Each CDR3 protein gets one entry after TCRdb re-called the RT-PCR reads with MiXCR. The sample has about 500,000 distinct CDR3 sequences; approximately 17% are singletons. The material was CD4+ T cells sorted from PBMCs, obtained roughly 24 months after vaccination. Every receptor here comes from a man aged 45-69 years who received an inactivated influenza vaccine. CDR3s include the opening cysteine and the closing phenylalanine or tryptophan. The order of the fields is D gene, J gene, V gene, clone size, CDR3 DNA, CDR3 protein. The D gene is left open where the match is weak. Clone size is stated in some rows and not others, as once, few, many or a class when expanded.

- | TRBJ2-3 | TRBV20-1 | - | TGCAGTGCACCGGACGAATTCACAGATACGCAGTATTTT | CSAPDEFTDTQYF
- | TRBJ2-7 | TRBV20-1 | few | TGCAGTGCCGTTTTGCCTACCTACGAGCAGTACTTC | CSAVLPTYEQYF
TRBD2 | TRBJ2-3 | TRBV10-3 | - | TGTGCCATCGGAGCGGGAGGCGGGACAGATACGCAGTATTTT | CAIGAGGGTDTQYF
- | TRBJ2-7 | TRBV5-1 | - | TGCGCCAGCAAAAGGACATTGAGCTCCTACGAGCAGTACTTC | CASKRTLSSYEQYF
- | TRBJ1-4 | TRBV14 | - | TGTGCCAGCAGCCAGCTCGGGGCAACTAATGAAAAACTGTTTTTT | CASSQLGATNEKLFF
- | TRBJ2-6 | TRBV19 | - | TGTGCCAGTAGTATACGGCAGCACTCTGGGGCCAACGTCCTGACTTTC | CASSIRQHSGANVLTF
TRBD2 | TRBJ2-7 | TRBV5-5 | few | TGTGCCAGCAGGCGGACTAGCGGGAACCCCCCCGAGCAGTACTTC | CASRRTSGNPPEQYF
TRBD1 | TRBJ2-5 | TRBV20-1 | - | TGCAGTGCTTCCTCCTCGGGACAGAGTTGGGAGACCCAGTACTTC | CSASSSGQSWETQYF
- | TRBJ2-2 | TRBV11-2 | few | TGTGCCAGCAGCTTGACCGGGACTCAGGTCGGGGAGCTGTTTTTT | CASSLTGTQVGELFF
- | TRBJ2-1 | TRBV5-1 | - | TGCGCCAGCAGCTTGTTTTTGGGGCTAGGAGAAAACTACAATGAGCAGTTCTTC | CASSLFLGLGENYNEQFF
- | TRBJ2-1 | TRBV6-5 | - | TGTGCCAGCAGTTACTCTTCCGCCCCCTCAGGACTTGGGAATGAGCAGTTCTTC | CASSYSSAPSGLGNEQFF
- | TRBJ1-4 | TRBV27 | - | TGTGCCAGCAGTTTCTCCGGGCGTGCAACTAATGAAAAACTGTTTTTT | CASSFSGRATNEKLFF
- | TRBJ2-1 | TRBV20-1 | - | TGCAGTGCTAGAGATCGTACTAGCCGCGGTGAGCAGTTCTTC | CSARDRTSRGEQFF
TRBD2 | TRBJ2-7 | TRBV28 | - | TGTGCCACCGGGACTAGCGGGTTTTACGAGCAGTACTTC | CATGTSGFYEQYF
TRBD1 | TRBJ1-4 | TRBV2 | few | TGTGCCAGCAGTGACCGGGACAGGGTAGATGAAAAACTGTTTTTT | CASSDRDRVDEKLFF
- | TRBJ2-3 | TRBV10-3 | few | TGTGCCATCAGTAGGGAGATAGATACGCAGTATTTT | CAISREIDTQYF
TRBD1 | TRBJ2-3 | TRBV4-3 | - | TGCGCCAGCAGCCAAGACGGCGCAGGGGGCGAAACGCAGTATTTT | CASSQDGAGGETQYF
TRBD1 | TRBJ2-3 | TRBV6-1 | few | TGTGCCAGCAGTAATACAGGGGGCGCTTATACAGATACGCAGTATTTT | CASSNTGGAYTDTQYF
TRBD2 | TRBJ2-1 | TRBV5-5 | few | TGTGCCAGCAGCCGGACTAGCGGAGGCACAATTGAGCAGTTCTTC | CASSRTSGGTIEQFF
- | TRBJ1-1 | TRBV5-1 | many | TGCGCCAGCCATCCGGACGGTTCGAACACTGAAGCTTTCTTT | CASHPDGSNTEAFF
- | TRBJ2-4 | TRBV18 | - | TGTGCCAGCTCAGCTCAGACCTTAGCCAAAAACATTCAGTACTTC | CASSAQTLAKNIQYF
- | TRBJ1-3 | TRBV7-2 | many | TGTGCCAGCAGCCCTGGTTTCTCTGGAAACACCATATATTTT | CASSPGFSGNTIYF
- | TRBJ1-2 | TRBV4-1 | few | TGCGCCAGCAGCCAAGCGCCGCGGTATGGCTACACCTTC | CASSQAPRYGYTF
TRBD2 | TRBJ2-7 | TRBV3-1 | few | TGTGCCAGCAGCCAGGGGACTAGCGGGAGTTATTACGAGCAGTACTTC | CASSQGTSGSYYEQYF
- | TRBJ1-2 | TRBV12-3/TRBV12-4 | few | TGTGCCAGCAGCCCAGGTCTTTCCTATGGCTACACCTTC | CASSPGLSYGYTF
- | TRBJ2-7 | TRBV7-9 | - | TGTGCCAGCAGCCGGACAGCTGGTCACGAGCAGTACTTC | CASSRTAGHEQYF
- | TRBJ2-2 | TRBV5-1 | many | TGCGCCAGCAGCTTGGCGAGGGGCCTGACCGGGGAGCTGTTTTTT | CASSLARGLTGELFF
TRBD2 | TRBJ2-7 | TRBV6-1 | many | TGTGCCAGCAGCAGCCCGACTAGCGGGAGGCCTCAGTACTTC | CASSSPTSGRPQYF
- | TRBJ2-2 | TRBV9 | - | TGTGCCAGCAGCGTAGTCACGGGCTGGACCAACACCGGGGAGCTGTTTTTT | CASSVVTGWTNTGELFF
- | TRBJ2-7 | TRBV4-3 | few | TGCGCCAGCAGCCAAGATCTTTCGGGGCCCGGAGAGCAGTACTTC | CASSQDLSGPGEQYF
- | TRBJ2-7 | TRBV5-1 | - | TGCGCCAGCAGCTTGGGGAGCTCTACCTACGAGCAGTACTTC | CASSLGSSTYEQYF
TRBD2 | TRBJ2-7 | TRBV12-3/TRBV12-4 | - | TGTGCCAGCAGTTTAGCAATGGGGCTAGCGGGAGAGGTAGGCGAGCAGTACTTC | CASSLAMGLAGEVGEQYF
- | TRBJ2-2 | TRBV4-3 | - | TGCGCCAGCAGCCGTGGAAACGCGAACACCGGGGAGCTGTTTTTT | CASSRGNANTGELFF
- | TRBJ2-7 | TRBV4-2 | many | TGTGCCAGCAGCCAAGACACTTACGAGCAGTACTTC | CASSQDTYEQYF
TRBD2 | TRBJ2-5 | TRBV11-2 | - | TGTGCCAGCAGCTTAGGACGCGGGAGTGTGGCCCAGTACTTC | CASSLGRGSVAQYF
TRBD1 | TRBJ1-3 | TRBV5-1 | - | TGCGCCAGCAGCGGGGGACAGGACAGAAGAAACACCATATATTTT | CASSGGQDRRNTIYF
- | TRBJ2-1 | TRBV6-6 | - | TGTGCCAGCAGCCGTCAGATTGGTAATGAGCAGTTCTTC | CASSRQIGNEQFF
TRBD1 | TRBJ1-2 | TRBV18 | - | TGTGCCAGCTCACCGCGGGACAGGGTTCTTACCTTC | CASSPRDRVLTF
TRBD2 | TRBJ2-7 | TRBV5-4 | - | TGTGCCAGCAGGCTAGCGGGAGGAGGTACCTACGAGCAGTACTTC | CASRLAGGGTYEQYF
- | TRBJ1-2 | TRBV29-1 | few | TGCAGCGTTGAAAGTGGTAGGGGCTATGGCTACACCTTC | CSVESGRGYGYTF
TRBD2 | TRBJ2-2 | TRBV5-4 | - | TGTGCCAGCAGTTACGGACTAGCGGGGACCGGGGAGCTGTTTTTT | CASSYGLAGTGELFF
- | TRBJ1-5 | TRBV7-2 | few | TGTGCCAGCAGCTTGGAGGCCCGGGGTACACGGCAGCCCCAGCATTTT | CASSLEARGTRQPQHF
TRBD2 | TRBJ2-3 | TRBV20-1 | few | TGCAGTGCTAGGACGGGACTACGTGTAGATACGCAGTATTTT | CSARTGLRVDTQYF
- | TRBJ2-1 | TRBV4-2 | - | TGTGCCAGCAGCCAACGGAACCTTGGTGAGCAGTTCTTC | CASSQRNLGEQFF
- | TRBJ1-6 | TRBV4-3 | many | TGCGCCAGCAGCCAAGATCTCTATAATTCACCCCTCCACTTT | CASSQDLYNSPLHF
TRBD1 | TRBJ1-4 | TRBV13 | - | TGTGCCAGCAGCTCACAGGGGGGGGCTGAAAAACTGTTTTTT | CASSSQGGAEKLFF
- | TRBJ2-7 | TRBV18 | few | TGTGCCAGCTCACCTTCCTTCGGGACACCCTCCTACGAGCAGTACTTC | CASSPSFGTPSYEQYF
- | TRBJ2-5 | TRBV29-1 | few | TGCAGCGTTGTTAAGATAACCCAGTACTTC | CSVVKITQYF
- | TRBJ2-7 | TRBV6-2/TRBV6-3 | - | TGTGCCAGCAGCCTTACAGGGCCGGTTGTCTACGAGCAGTACTTC | CASSLTGPVVYEQYF
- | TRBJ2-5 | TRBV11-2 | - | TGTGCCAGCAGCTTAGCCCCAGGAGAGACCCAGTACTTC | CASSLAPGETQYF
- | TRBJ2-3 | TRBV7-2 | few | TGTGCCAGCAGCTTACCGGGACTGGTGACAGATACGCAGTATTTT | CASSLPGLVTDTQYF
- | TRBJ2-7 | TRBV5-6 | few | TGTGCCAGCAGCCCCTGGACGGAGTACGAGCAGTACTTC | CASSPWTEYEQYF
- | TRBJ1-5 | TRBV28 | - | TGTGCCAGCACCCGACAGCCCCAACAGCCCCAGCATTTT | CASTRQPQQPQHF
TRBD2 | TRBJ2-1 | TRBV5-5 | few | TGTGCCAGCAGCAAGCGGGGTAACAATGAGCAGTTCTTC | CASSKRGNNEQFF